The clone carrying this T cell receptor (beta chain) was seen more than once but under ten times. The V end was cut by 3 bases, the J end by 4 bases, with 15 bases between. The CDR3 runs 15 residues. CDR1 and CDR2 from the germline V gene are ENHRY and SYGVKD. One entry per CDR3 protein results from TCRdb running MiXCR on the RT-PCR reads. The sample comprises roughly 630,000 distinct CDR3 sequences, approximately 14% of which are singletons, and 7.5% to 8% rests with the top ten. This record comes from a study of response to subunit inactivated influenza vaccine. This clonotype was sampled from a man aged 45 to 65 who received an inactivated influenza vaccine. The V and J genes are TRBV10-3 and TRBJ1-2; D is unresolved. This sample comprised PBMCs from blood, obtained roughly 2 weeks before vaccination. This CDR3 reads CAISDGQQKIYGYTF. The CDR3 bases are TGTGCCATCAGTGATGGGCAGCAGAAGATCTATGGCTACACCTTC.